These T cell receptor beta chains were read from a single sample in a study of beta chain features in type 1 diabetes. This table comes from immunoSEQ multiplex PCR, and its TCRdb copy is limited to in-frame clones, with some not included. The sample holds 150,000 to 200,000 clones; around 8% are singletons and the top ten take 0.54%. The sample comprised central memory CD4+ T cells from blood. These receptors were collected from a woman between 18 and 29 years old with type 1 diabetes. The CDR3 runs from the conserved cysteine through the conserved F or W. The order of the fields is D gene, clone size, V gene, J gene, CDR3 DNA, CDR3 protein. D genes are given only for firm matches. Size is omitted from some rows. Given values are once, few, many or a class for expanded clones.

.,.,TRBV4-1,TRBJ1-5,TGCGCCAGCAGCCTCTTCTACGATGTCTACAATCAGCCCCAGCATTTT,CASSLFYDVYNQPQHF
TRBD2,.,TRBV28,TRBJ2-1,TGTGCCAGCAGTTTTGGGGTAGCGGGAGGGAATGAGCAGTTCTTC,CASSFGVAGGNEQFF
TRBD1,few,TRBV2,TRBJ1-4,TGTGCCAGCGGCGCCCGGACAGGGTTAGAAAAACTGTTTTTT,CASGARTGLEKLFF
.,.,TRBV7-2,TRBJ2-6,TGTGCCAGCAGCCGATGGGAGGCTGGGGCCAACGTCCTGACTTTC,CASSRWEAGANVLTF
.,many,TRBV9,TRBJ2-5,TGTGCCAGCAGCTCCCGTGGAGACCAAGAGACCCAGTACTTC,CASSSRGDQETQYF
.,.,TRBV28,TRBJ2-2,TGTGCCAGCAGTCCACAGGGATTCAACACCGGGGAGCTGTTTTTT,CASSPQGFNTGELFF
TRBD1,few,TRBV4-3,TRBJ2-7,TGCGCCAGCAGCCAAGGGGTGACAGGGCACTACGAGCAGTACTTC,CASSQGVTGHYEQYF
.,.,TRBV2,TRBJ1-5,TGTGCCAGCAGTGAAGGACAGCGCAATCAGCCCCAGCATTTT,CASSEGQRNQPQHF
TRBD2,.,TRBV9,TRBJ2-3,TGTGCCAGCAGCGTAAGGCTAGCGGGGGGCCCTGAGGATACGCAGTATTTT,CASSVRLAGGPEDTQYF
.,few,TRBV29-1,TRBJ1-5,TGCAGCGCCGGCCCAGGGGCGGGTCAGCCCCAGCATTTT,CSAGPGAGQPQHF
TRBD1,few,TRBV5-1,TRBJ1-2,TGCGCCAGCAGCGAGGACAGGCTTGGCTACACCTTC,CASSEDRLGYTF
.,few,TRBV4-3,TRBJ2-7,TGCGCCAGCAGCCAAGATCTGAGGACACAGTACGAGCAGTACTTC,CASSQDLRTQYEQYF
TRBD1,few,TRBV5-4,TRBJ1-2,TGTGCCAGCAGCTTGGACAGGGGCGACTATGGCTACACCTTC,CASSLDRGDYGYTF
TRBD1,.,TRBV27,TRBJ2-7,TGTGCCAGCGGATCGGGACAGGGCAGCTACGAGCAGTACTTC,CASGSGQGSYEQYF
.,.,TRBV2,TRBJ2-4,TGTGCCAGCAGTGAAATTCGGCTAGCGACTTTAAACATTCAGTACTTC,CASSEIRLATLNIQYF
.,few,TRBV5-5,TRBJ2-3,TGTGCCAGCAGCTTGCTTGGGGGCAGTCCCACAGATACGCAGTATTTT,CASSLLGGSPTDTQYF
TRBD1,.,TRBV29-1,TRBJ2-1,TGCAGCGCCCACCCGGGACAGGGAAAGGAGCAGTTCTTC,CSAHPGQGKEQFF
.,few,TRBV11-2,TRBJ2-3,TGTGCCAGCAGCCGTAGGGGGGGGGCAGATACGCAGTATTTT,CASSRRGGADTQYF
.,.,TRBV9,TRBJ1-2,TGTGCCAGCAGCCCAGGTGGGGAGCGCTATGGCTACACCTTC,CASSPGGERYGYTF
.,.,TRBV28,TRBJ2-4,.,CASMTFGGAKNIQYF
.,few,TRBV6-5,TRBJ1-5,TGTGCCAGCAGTTTATCACTTAGCAATCAGCCCCAGCATTTT,CASSLSLSNQPQHF
.,.,TRBV5-1,TRBJ2-5,TGCGCCAGCACCAACCGTGGGGGGGCTGGAGAGACCCAGTACTTC,CASTNRGGAGETQYF
TRBD2,.,TRBV28,TRBJ2-7,TGTGCCAGCAGTTCTTCCGGGACTAGCATCGGCTACGAGCAGTACTTC,CASSSSGTSIGYEQYF
TRBD1,few,TRBV5-1,TRBJ1-2,TGCGCCAGCAGCTTGGATGCGACAGGGGGCAGTTATGGCTACACCTTC,CASSLDATGGSYGYTF
TRBD2,few,TRBV28,TRBJ2-7,TGTGCCAGCTCCGACACTAGCGGTGCGCCGGGCGAGCAGTACTTC,CASSDTSGAPGEQYF
.,few,TRBV18,TRBJ2-7,TGTGCCAGCTCACCAGGACTACAAACGTACGAGCAGTACTTC,CASSPGLQTYEQYF
.,.,TRBV30,TRBJ2-1,TGTGCCTGGGCCCGGGGGAAAGGTCCCCAGTTCTTC,CAWARGKGPQFF
.,.,TRBV7-2,TRBJ2-1,TGTGCCAGCAGCTTAGCGACGACTTGGGACAATGAGCAGTTCTTC,CASSLATTWDNEQFF
TRBD2,.,TRBV28,TRBJ2-5,TGTGCCAGCAGTTTGTCACTAGCGGGAGGCCGCAAGACCCAGTACTTC,CASSLSLAGGRKTQYF
TRBD1,.,TRBV6-5,TRBJ2-7,TGTGCCAGCAGCCCAACCTGGACAGGATCCTACGAGCAGTACTTC,CASSPTWTGSYEQYF
.,.,TRBV29-1,TRBJ2-7,TGCAGCGTTGCGGGGTCGGACGAGCAGTACTTC,CSVAGSDEQYF
.,few,TRBV4-3,TRBJ1-2,TGCGCCAGCAGCCAAGTCGCAGCGGACTATGGCTACACCTTC,CASSQVAADYGYTF
.,few,TRBV6-5,TRBJ2-3,TGTGCCAGCAGTGACCGGGACGGGGGAACTCAACAGTATTTT,CASSDRDGGTQQYF
.,.,TRBV7-2,TRBJ2-7,TGTGCCAGCAGCTTAGGAAACAGGCCCGAGCAGTACTTC,CASSLGNRPEQYF
.,many,TRBV7-2,TRBJ2-3,TGTGCCAGCAGCGTACAAAATACGCAGTATTTT,CASSVQNTQYF
.,many,TRBV29-1,TRBJ2-5,TGCAGCGCCGCCCAGGGTCAAGAGACCCAGTACTTC,CSAAQGQETQYF
TRBD1,few,TRBV7-2,TRBJ2-1,TGTGCCAGCAGCTTAGCGAGAGACAGGGGTAGCAATGAGCAGTTCTTC,CASSLARDRGSNEQFF
TRBD2,.,TRBV29-1,TRBJ2-1,TGCAGCGTCGAGGGTAGCGGGAGAAATGAGCAGTTCTTC,CSVEGSGRNEQFF
TRBD1,.,TRBV7-2,TRBJ1-2,TGTGCCAGCAGCGTTGGGACAGACCGGGGCTACACCTTC,CASSVGTDRGYTF
.,.,TRBV29-1,TRBJ2-3,TGCAGCGTTGAACAGGGAAAGGGGGATACGCAGTATTTT,CSVEQGKGDTQYF
TRBD2,.,TRBV6-5,TRBJ2-1,TGTGCCAGCAGTAAACTAGCGGGGGGGTCCAATGAGCAGTTCTTC,CASSKLAGGSNEQFF
.,.,TRBV6-6,TRBJ2-1,TGTGCCAGCAGCCGGGAGCTGCCGGGAAACGAGCAGTTCTTC,CASSRELPGNEQFF
TRBD1,.,TRBV28,TRBJ2-3,TGTGCCAGCACGGGGACAGATGGGACAGATACGCAGTATTTT,CASTGTDGTDTQYF
.,few,TRBV25-1,TRBJ1-3,TGTGCCAGCAGGGGGCCTGGAAACACCATATATTTT,CASRGPGNTIYF
.,many,TRBV7-2,TRBJ2-3,TGTGCCAGCAGCTTATCGGGAACCACAGATACGCAGTATTTT,CASSLSGTTDTQYF
TRBD2,few,TRBV2,TRBJ2-3,TGTGCCAGCATGGGGACTAACACAGATACGCAGTATTTT,CASMGTNTDTQYF
.,few,TRBV7-2,TRBJ1-2,TGTGCCAGCAGCCAAGACCGGACAGCTAACTATGGCTACACCTTC,CASSQDRTANYGYTF
.,.,TRBV7-8,TRBJ2-2,TGTGCCAGCACCTCCAACGCGGGCGGTGGGGAGCTGTTTTTT,CASTSNAGGGELFF